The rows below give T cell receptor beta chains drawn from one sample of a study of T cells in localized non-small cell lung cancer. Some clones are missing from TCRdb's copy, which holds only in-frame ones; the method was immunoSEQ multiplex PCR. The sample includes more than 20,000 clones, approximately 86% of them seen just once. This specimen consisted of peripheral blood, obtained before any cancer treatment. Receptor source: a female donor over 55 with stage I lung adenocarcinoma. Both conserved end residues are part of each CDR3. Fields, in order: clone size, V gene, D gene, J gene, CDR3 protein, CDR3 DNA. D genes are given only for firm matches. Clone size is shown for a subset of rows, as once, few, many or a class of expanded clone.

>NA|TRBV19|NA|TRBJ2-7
CASSIPGRQTYEQYF
TGTGCCAGTAGTATACCCGGACGGCAAACCTACGAGCAGTACTTC
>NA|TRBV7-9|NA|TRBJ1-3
CASSFWAGASFSSGNTIYF
TGTGCCAGCAGCTTTTGGGCAGGGGCCTCCTTTAGCTCTGGAAACACCATATATTTT
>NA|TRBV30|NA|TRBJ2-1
CAWSNRNEQFF
TGTGCCTGGAGTAACAGGAATGAGCAGTTCTTC
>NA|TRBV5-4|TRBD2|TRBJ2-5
CASSSTSGDARETQYF
TGTGCCAGCAGCTCGACTAGCGGGGATGCCCGGGAGACCCAGTACTTC
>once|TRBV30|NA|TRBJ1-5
CAWTPGRNQPQHF
TGTGCCTGGACCCCAGGGAGAAATCAGCCCCAGCATTTT
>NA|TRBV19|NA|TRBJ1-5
CASSIFGQPQHF
TGTGCCAGTAGTATATTCGGTCAGCCCCAGCATTTT
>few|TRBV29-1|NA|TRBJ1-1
CSVSGRNTEAFF
TGCAGCGTTTCCGGGAGGAACACTGAAGCTTTCTTT
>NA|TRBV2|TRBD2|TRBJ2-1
CASSEGAGGVNEQFF
TGTGCCAGCAGTGAGGGAGCGGGAGGGGTCAATGAGCAGTTCTTC
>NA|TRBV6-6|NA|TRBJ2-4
CASSPPGSKNIQYF
TGTGCCAGCAGTCCCCCAGGGTCCAAAAACATTCAGTACTTC
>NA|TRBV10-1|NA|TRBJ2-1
CASSESKGGGFYNEQFF
TGCGCCAGCAGTGAGTCGAAAGGGGGGGGCTTCTACAATGAGCAGTTCTTC
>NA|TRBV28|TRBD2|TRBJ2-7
CASSLWGGSNEQYF
TGTGCCAGCAGTTTATGGGGCGGGAGCAACGAGCAGTACTTC
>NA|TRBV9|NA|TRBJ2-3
CASSVFSGSTDTQYF
TGTGCCAGCAGCGTATTCAGCGGTAGCACAGATACGCAGTATTTT
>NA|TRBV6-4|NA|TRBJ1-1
CASSEGPTGGAFF
TGTGCCAGCAGTGAGGGACCTACTGGTGGAGCTTTCTTT
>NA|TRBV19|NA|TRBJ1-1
CASSRQTNTEAFF
TGTGCCAGTAGCCGACAGACGAACACTGAAGCTTTCTTT
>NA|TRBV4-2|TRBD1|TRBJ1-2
CASSLTGSNNYGYTF
TGTGCCAGCAGCCTGACAGGGTCAAACAACTATGGCTACACCTTC
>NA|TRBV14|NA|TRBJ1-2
CASSLAYYGYTF
TGTGCCAGCAGCCTAGCCTACTATGGCTACACCTTC
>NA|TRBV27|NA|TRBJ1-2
CASRGAGRYLGYTF
TGTGCCAGCAGGGGGGCAGGGAGATACCTGGGCTACACCTTC
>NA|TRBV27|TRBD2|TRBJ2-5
CASTPRAGAETQYF
TGTGCCAGCACCCCCCGGGCGGGAGCGGAGACCCAGTACTTC
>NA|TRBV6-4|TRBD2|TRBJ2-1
CASSETSGGRNEQFF
TGTGCCAGCAGTGAAACTAGCGGGGGGCGGAATGAGCAGTTCTTC
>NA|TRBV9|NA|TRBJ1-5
CASRGGSYSNQPQHF
TGTGCCAGCCGGGGGGGCAGCTATAGCAATCAGCCCCAGCATTTT
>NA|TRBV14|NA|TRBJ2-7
CASSGTYEQYF
TGTGCCAGCAGCGGAACCTACGAGCAGTACTTC
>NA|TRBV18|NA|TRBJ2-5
CASSSDTRGFQETQYF
TGTGCCAGCTCATCGGATACTAGGGGGTTCCAAGAGACCCAGTACTTC
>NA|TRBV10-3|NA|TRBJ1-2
CAISDLAGNYGYTF
TGTGCCATCAGTGATCTAGCAGGGAACTATGGCTACACCTTC
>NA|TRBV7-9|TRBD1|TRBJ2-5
CASSTRTGSEETQYF
TGTGCCAGCAGCACCCGGACAGGGTCCGAAGAGACCCAGTACTTC
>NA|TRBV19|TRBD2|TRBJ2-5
CASSIGGGRASETQYF
TGTGCCAGTAGTATAGGAGGCGGGAGGGCCTCAGAGACCCAGTACTTC
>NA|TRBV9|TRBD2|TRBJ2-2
CASSVAAGPTGELFF
TGTGCCAGCAGCGTAGCAGCGGGACCTACCGGGGAGCTGTTTTTT
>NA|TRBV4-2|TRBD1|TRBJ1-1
CASSQETGTDTSTEAFF
TGTGCCAGCAGCCAGGAAACCGGGACAGACACAAGTACTGAAGCTTTCTTT
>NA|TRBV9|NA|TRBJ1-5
CASSADSHSNQPQHF
TGTGCCAGCAGCGCGGACAGTCATAGCAATCAGCCCCAGCATTTT
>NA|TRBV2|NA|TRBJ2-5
CASSEASGGGQETQYF
TGTGCCAGCAGTGAAGCCTCCGGGGGTGGGCAAGAGACCCAGTACTTC
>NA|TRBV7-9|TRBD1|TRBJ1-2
CASSQPGTGYGYTF
TGTGCCAGCAGCCAACCCGGGACAGGCTATGGCTACACCTTC
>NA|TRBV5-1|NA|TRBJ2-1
CASSLVENLGYNEQFF
TGCGCCAGCAGCTTGGTAGAGAACCTCGGGTACAATGAGCAGTTCTTC